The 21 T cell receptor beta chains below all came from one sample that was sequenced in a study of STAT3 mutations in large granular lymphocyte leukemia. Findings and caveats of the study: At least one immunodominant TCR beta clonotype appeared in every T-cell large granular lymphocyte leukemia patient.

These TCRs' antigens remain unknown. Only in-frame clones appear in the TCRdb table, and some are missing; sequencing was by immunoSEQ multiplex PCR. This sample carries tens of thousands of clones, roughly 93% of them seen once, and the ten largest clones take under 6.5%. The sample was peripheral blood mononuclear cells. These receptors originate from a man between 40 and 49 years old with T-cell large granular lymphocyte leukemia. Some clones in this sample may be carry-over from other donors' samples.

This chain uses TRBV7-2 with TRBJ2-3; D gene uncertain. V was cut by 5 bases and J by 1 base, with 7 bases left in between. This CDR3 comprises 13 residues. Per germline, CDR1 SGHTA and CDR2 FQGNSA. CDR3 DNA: TGTGCCAGCAGCCCCCCTGGCACAGATACGCAGTATTTT. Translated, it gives CASSPPGTDTQYF. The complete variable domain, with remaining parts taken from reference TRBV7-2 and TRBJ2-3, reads GAGVSQSPSNKVTEKGKDVELRCDPISGHTALYWYRQSLGQGLEFLIYFQGNSAPDKSGLPSDRFSAERTGGSVSTLTIQRTQQEDSAVYLCASSPPGTDTQYFGPGTRLTVL.

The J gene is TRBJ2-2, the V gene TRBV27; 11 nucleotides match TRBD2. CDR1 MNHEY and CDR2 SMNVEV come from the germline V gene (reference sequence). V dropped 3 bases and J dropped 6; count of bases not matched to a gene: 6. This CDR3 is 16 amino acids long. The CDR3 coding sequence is TGTGCCAGCAGTTTTCGGCTAGCGGGGGGCGCCGGGGAGCTGTTTTTT. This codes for CASSFRLAGGAGELFF.

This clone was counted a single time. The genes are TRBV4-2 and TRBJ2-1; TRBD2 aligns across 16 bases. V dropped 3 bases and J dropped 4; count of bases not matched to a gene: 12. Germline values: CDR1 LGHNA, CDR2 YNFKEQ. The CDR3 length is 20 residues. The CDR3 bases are TGTGCCAGCAGCCAGGGCGGGACTAGCGGGGGGGCCGATTTGTACAATGAGCAGTTCTTC. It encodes CASSQGGTSGGADLYNEQFF.

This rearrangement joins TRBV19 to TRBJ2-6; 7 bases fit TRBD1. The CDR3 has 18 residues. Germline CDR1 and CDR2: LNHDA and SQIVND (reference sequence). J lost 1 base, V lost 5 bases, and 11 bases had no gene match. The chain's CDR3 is CASSQRPGQRSGANVLTF. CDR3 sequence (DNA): TGTGCCAGTAGTCAACGCCCGGGACAGCGTTCTGGGGCCAACGTCCTGACTTTC.

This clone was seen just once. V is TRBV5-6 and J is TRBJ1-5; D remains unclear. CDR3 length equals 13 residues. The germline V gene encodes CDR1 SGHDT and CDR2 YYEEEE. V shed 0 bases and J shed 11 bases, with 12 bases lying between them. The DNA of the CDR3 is TGTGCCAGCAGCTTGGGGCCCCCCGGCACCCAGCATTTT. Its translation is CASSLGPPGTQHF. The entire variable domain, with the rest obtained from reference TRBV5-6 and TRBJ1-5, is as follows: DAGVTQSPTHLIKTRGQQVTLRCSPKSGHDTVSWYQQALGQGPQFIFQYYEEEERQRGNFPDRFSGHQFPNYSSELNVNALLLGDSALYLCASSLGPPGTQHFGDGTRLSIL.

CDR3 sequence (DNA): TGTGCCAGCAGCCCTAATGGACTAGCGGGTAACGAGCAGTACTTC. It is translated as CASSPNGLAGNEQYF. The chain links TRBV4-2 to TRBJ2-7; 11 nucleotides align to TRBD2. Germline V CDR1 and CDR2: LGHNA, YNFKEQ. With 4 bases clipped from V and 5 bases from J, the junction kept 7 bases outside the gene matches. The CDR3 length is 15 residues.

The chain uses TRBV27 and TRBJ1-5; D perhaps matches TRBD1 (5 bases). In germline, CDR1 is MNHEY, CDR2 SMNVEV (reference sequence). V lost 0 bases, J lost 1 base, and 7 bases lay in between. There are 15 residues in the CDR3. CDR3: CASSLSGGSNQPQHF. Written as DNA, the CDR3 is TGTGCCAGCAGTTTATCGGGGGGGAGCAATCAGCCCCAGCATTTT.

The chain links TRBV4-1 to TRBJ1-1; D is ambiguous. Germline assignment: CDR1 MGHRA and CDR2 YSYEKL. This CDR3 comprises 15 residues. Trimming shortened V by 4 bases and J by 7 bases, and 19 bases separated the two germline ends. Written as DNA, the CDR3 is TGCGCCAGCAGCCCCCATCAAGGTGGCGGAATTGAAGCTTTCTTT. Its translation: CASSPHQGGGIEAFF.

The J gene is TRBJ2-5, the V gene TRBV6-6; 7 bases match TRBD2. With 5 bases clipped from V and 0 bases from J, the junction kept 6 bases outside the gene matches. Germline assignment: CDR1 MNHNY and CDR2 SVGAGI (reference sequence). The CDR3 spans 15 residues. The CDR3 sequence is CASSPPGGYQETQYF. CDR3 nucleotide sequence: TGTGCCAGCAGTCCCCCGGGGGGTTACCAAGAGACCCAGTACTTC.

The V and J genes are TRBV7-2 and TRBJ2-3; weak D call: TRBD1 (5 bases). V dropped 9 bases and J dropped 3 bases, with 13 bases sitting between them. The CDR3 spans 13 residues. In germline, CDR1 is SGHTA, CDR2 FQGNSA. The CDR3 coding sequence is TGTGCCAGTGGACCCAGGGCTACAGATACGCAGTATTTT. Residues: CASGPRATDTQYF.

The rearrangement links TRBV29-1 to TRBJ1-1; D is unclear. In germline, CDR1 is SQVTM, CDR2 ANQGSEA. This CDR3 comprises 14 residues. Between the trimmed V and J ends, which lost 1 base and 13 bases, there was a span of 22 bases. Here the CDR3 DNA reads TGCAGCGTTGAAGTGTCGGACGGCTCCAACGGGTTTTTCTTT. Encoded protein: CSVEVSDGSNGFFF. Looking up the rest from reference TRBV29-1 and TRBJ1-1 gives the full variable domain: SAVISQKPSRDICQRGTSLTIQCQVDSQVTMMFWYRQQPGQSLTLIATANQGSEATYESGFVIDKFPISRPNLTFSTLTVSNMSPEDSSIYLCSVEVSDGSNGFFFGQGTRLTVV.

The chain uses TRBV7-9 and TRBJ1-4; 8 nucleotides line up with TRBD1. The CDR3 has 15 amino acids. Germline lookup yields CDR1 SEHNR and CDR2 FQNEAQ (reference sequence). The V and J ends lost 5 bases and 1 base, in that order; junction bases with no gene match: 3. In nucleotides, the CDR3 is TGTGCCAGCAGCCCAGGACAGGGAACTAATGAAAAACTGTTTTTT. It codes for CASSPGQGTNEKLFF.

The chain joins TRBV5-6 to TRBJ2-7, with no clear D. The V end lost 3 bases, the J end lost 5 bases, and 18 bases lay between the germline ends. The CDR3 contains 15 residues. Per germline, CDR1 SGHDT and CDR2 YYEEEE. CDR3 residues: CASSWQPWNIDEQYF. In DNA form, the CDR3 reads TGTGCCAGCAGCTGGCAGCCCTGGAACATTGACGAGCAGTACTTC.

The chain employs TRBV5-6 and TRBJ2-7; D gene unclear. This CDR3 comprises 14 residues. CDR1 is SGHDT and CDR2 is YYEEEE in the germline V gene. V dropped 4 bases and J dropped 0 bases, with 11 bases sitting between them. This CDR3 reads CASSETMGSYEQYF. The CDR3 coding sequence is TGTGCCAGCAGCGAGACAATGGGCTCCTACGAGCAGTACTTC.

The CDR3 DNA sequence: TGTGCCAGCAGCTTGGACGGCTACACAGATACGCAGTATTTT. Its translation is CASSLDGYTDTQYF. The gene calls are TRBV5-5 and TRBJ2-3; D remains ambiguous. CDR3 length: 14 residues. Germline V CDR1 and CDR2: SGHKS, YYEKEE (reference sequence). Trimming shortened V by 0 bases and J by 2 bases, and 7 bases separated the two germline ends.

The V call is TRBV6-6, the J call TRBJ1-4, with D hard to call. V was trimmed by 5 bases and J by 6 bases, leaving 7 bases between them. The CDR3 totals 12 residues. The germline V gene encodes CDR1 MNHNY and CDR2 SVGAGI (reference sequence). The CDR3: CASSNTDEKLFF. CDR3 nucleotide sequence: TGTGCCAGCAGTAACACCGATGAAAAACTGTTTTTT.

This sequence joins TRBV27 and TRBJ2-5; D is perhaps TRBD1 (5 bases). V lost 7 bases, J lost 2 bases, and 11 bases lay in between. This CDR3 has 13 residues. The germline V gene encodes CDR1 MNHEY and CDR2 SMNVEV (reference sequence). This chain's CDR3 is CASIDSLQETQYF. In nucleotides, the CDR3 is TGTGCCAGCATCGACAGCTTACAAGAGACCCAGTACTTC.

The CDR3 region is CASSPEGLKAFF. CDR3 DNA: TGTGCCAGCTCACCGGAGGGGTTGAAAGCTTTCTTT. The V gene is TRBV18, the J gene TRBJ1-1, with D perhaps TRBD1 (5 bases). Trimming took 3 bases from V and 9 from J, leaving 11 bases between them. Germline-derived CDR1 and CDR2 are KGHSH and LQKENI. There are 12 residues in the CDR3.

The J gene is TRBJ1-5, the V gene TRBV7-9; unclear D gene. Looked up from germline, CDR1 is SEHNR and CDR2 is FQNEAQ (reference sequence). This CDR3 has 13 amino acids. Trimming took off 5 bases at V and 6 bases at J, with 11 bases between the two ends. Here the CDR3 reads CASSHGEFQPQHF. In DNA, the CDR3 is TGTGCCAGCAGCCACGGGGAGTTTCAGCCCCAGCATTTT.

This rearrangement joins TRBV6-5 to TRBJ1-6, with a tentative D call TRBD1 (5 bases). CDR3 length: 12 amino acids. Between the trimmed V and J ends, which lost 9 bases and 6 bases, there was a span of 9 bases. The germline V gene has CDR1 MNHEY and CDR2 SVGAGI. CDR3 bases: TGTGCCAGTCAGGGAGCTAATTCACCCCTCCACTTT. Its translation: CASQGANSPLHF.

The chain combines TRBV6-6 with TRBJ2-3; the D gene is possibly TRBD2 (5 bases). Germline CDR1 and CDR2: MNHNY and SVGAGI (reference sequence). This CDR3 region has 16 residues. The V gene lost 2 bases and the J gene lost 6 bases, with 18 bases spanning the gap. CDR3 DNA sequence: TGTGCCAGCAGTTACCTACCAACCCCGACGGGGGATACGCAGTATTTT. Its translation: CASSYLPTPTGDTQYF.